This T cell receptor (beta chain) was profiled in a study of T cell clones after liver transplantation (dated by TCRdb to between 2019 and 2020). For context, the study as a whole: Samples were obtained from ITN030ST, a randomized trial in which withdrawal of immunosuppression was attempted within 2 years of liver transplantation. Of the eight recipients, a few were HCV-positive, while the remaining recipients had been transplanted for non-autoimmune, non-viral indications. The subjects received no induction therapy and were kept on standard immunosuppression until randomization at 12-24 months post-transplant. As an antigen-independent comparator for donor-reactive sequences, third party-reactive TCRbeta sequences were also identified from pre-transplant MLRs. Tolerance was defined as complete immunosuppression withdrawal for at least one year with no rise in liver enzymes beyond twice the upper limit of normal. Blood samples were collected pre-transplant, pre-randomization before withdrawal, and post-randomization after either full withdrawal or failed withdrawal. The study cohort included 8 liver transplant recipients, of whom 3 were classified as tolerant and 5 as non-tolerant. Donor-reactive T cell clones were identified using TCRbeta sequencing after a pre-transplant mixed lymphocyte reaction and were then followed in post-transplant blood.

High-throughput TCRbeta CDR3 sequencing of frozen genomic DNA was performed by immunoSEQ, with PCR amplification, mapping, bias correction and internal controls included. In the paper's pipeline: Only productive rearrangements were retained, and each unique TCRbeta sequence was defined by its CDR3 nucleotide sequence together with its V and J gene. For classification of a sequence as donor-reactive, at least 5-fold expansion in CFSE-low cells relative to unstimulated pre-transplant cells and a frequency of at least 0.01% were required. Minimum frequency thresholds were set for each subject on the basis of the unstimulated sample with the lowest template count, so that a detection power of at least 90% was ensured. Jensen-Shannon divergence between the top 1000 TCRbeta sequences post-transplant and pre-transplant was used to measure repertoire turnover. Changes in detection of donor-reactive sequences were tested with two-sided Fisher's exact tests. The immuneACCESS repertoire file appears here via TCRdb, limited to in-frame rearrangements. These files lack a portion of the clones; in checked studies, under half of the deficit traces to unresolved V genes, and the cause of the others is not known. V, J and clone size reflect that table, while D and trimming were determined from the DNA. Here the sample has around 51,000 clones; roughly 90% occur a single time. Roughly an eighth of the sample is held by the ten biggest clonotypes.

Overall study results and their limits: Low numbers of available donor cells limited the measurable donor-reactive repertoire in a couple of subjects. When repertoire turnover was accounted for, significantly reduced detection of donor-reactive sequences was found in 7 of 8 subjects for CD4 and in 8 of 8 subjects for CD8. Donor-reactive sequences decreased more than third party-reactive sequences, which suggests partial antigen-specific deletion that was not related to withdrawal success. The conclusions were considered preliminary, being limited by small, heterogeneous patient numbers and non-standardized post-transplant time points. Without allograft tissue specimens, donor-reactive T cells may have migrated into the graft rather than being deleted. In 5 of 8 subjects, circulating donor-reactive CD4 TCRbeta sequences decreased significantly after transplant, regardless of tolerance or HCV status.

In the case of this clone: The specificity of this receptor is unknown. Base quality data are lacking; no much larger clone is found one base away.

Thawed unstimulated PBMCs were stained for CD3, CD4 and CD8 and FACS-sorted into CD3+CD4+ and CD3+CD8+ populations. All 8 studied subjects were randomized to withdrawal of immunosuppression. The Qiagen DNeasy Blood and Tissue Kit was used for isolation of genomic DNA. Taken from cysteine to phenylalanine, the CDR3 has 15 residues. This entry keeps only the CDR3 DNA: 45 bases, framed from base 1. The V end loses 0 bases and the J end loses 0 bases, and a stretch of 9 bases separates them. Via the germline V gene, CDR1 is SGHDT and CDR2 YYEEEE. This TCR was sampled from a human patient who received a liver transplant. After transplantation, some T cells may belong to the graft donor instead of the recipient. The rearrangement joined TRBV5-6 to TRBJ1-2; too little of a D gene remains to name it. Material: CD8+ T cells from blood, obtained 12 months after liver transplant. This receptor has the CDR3 CASSLDPVPNYGYTF. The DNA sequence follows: TGTGCCAGCAGCTTGGATCCAGTCCCTAACTATGGCTACACCTTC.